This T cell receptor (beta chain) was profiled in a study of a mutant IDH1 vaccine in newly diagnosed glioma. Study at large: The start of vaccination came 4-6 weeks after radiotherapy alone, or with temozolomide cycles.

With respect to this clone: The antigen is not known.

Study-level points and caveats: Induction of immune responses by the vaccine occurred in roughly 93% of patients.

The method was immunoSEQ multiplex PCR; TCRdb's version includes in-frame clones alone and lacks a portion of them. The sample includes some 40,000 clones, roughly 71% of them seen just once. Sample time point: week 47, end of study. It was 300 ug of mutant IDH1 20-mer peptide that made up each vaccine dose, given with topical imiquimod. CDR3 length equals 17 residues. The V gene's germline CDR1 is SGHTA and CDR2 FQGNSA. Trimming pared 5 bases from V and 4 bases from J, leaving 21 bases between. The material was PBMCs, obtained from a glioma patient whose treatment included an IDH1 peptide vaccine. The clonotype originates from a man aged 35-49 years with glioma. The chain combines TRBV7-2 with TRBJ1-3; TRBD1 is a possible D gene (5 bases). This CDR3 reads CASSQSRGGVIGNTIYF. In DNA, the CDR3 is TGTGCCAGCAGCCAGTCTAGAGGAGGGGTGATAGGAAACACCATATATTTT.